Below, 30 T cell receptor beta chains from the same sample are listed, as sequenced in a study of cytomegalovirus exposure and HLA in healthy donors. The PCR ran on 60 Vbeta and 13 Jbeta primers. Profiling relied on immunoSEQ multiplex PCR, and the TCRdb table lists in-frame clones only, not all of them. The table includes about 82,000 clones, around 79% detected once. Sequencing input: PBMCs. These receptors originate from a human donor in good health.

V and J are TRBV30 and TRBJ2-6, with D tentatively TRBD1 (6 bases). There are 16 residues in the CDR3. Looked up from germline, CDR1 is GTSNPN and CDR2 is SVGIG (reference sequence). The V and J ends lost 1 base and 4 bases respectively, with 14 bases between them. This CDR3 reads CAWSDYGGSGANVLTF. The CDR3 DNA reads as TGTGCCTGGAGTGATTATGGGGGCTCGGGGGCCAACGTCCTGACTTTC.

CDR3 region: CAWQRQGPTYEQYF. The CDR3 DNA sequence: TGTGCCTGGCAACGACAGGGCCCCACCTACGAGCAGTACTTC. The V and J genes are TRBV30 and TRBJ2-7, with 7 bases identical to TRBD1. The CDR3 covers 14 residues. Germline trimming cut 5 bases from V and 2 bases from J; bases unmatched to any gene: 9. Germline V gene data show CDR1 as GTSNPN and CDR2 as SVGIG (reference sequence).

This clone was seen only a few times. The chain carries TRBV5-1 and TRBJ1-1; no definite D call. The CDR3 is 13 amino acids. Trimming removed 1 base from V and 2 bases from J, with 6 bases in between. Germline V gene sequence: CDR1 SGHRS, CDR2 YFSETQ. CDR3 residues: CASSLSPNTEAFF. The CDR3 DNA reads as TGCGCCAGCAGCTTGTCTCCCAACACTGAAGCTTTCTTT.

The chain employs TRBV7-2 and TRBJ1-2; D perhaps matches TRBD1 (5 bases). CDR3 length equals 16 residues. Deletions cut 5 bases from V and 5 bases from J, with 21 bases between. Looked up from germline, CDR1 is SGHTA and CDR2 is FQGNSA. The CDR3 DNA is TGTGCCAGCAGCCAAGCTCTAAGGGTAGGGGCATATGGCTACACCTTC. This translates into CASSQALRVGAYGYTF.

The chain combines TRBV2 with TRBJ1-5, with 8 bases lining up with TRBD1. The CDR3 length is 13 residues. Germline V CDR1 and CDR2: SNHLY, FYNNEI. V was pared by 8 bases and J by 3 bases, with 3 bases of the junction left unmatched. The CDR3 DNA reads TGTGCCAGCGGGACAGGCGACAATCAGCCCCAGCATTTT. It is translated as CASGTGDNQPQHF.

This rearrangement joins TRBV11-2 to TRBJ1-6; 7 bases are a match to TRBD1. Germline values: CDR1 SGHAT, CDR2 FQNNGV. The V segment lost 5 bases and the J segment 9 bases; nucleotides outside the gene matches: 10. The CDR3 is 15 amino acids. Here the CDR3 DNA reads TGTGCCAGCAGCGACCGCAGACAGGGTGTTTCACCCCTCCACTTT. It yields the protein CASSDRRQGVSPLHF.

This clone showed up just a few times. This chain connects TRBV4-1 to TRBJ2-7; weak D call: TRBD1 (6 bases). Germline V gene data show CDR1 as MGHRA and CDR2 as YSYEKL. V lost 2 bases and J lost 2, with 13 bases in between. There are 15 residues in the CDR3. The CDR3 nucleotides read TGCGCCAGCAGCCAATTCGAGGACAGCACCTACGAGCAGTACTTC. This translates into CASSQFEDSTYEQYF.

For this clone: Additional DNA sequences in this sample encode the identical CDR3. V and J are TRBV13 and TRBJ1-1, with D possibly matching TRBD1 (5 bases). Germline CDR1 reads PRHDT; CDR2 reads FYEKMQ (reference sequence). V was shortened by 7 bases and J by 14 bases, with 17 bases between the two germline ends. CDR3 length: 11 amino acids. CDR3 loop: CASTWGGFAFF. The CDR3 bases are TGTGCCAGCACCTGGGGGGGTTTCGCCTTCTTT.

This chain joins TRBV6-1 and TRBJ1-1; no clear D gene. The CDR3 totals 13 residues. Germline-derived CDR1 and CDR2 are MNHNS and SASEGT. V lost 7 bases, J lost 2 bases, and 11 bases lay in between. The chain's CDR3 is CASKLPINTEAFF. The CDR3 region has the DNA TGTGCCAGCAAGCTCCCGATAAACACTGAAGCTTTCTTT.

The gene calls are TRBV30 and TRBJ1-1; no reliable D call. V was clipped by 4 bases and J by 0 bases, with 12 bases between them. The germline gives CDR1 GTSNPN, CDR2 SVGIG (reference sequence). This CDR3 spans 14 amino acids. The CDR3 DNA is TGTGCCTGGACCTGGACTGGATTGAACACTGAAGCTTTCTTT. This codes for CAWTWTGLNTEAFF.

V gene TRBV15 combines with J gene TRBJ2-5, with 7 bases that match TRBD1. The DNA end is more similar to TRBJ2-7, so the J call may be wrong. This CDR3 is built from 14 residues. CDR1 is LNHNV and CDR2 is YYDKDF in the germline V gene (reference sequence). CDR3 sequence: CATSNTGATYEQYF. The DNA for the CDR3 is TGTGCCACCAGCAACACAGGGGCAACCTACGAGCAGTACTTC.

The rearrangement links TRBV7-2 to TRBJ2-1, with 13 bases matching TRBD2. Unmatched junction bases numbered 2, after V lost 5 bases and J lost 4 bases. The CDR3 is 15 amino acids. The V gene's germline CDR1 is SGHTA and CDR2 FQGNSA. The CDR3 region is CASSLTSGGYNEQFF. The CDR3 bases are TGTGCCAGCAGCCTGACTAGCGGGGGGTACAATGAGCAGTTCTTC.

The chain carries TRBV5-1 and TRBJ2-7; 9 nucleotides line up with TRBD1. The CDR3 covers 14 residues. The V and J ends lost 3 bases and 5 bases, in that order; junction bases with no gene match: 6. Per germline, CDR1 SGHRS and CDR2 YFSETQ. CDR3 DNA: TGCGCCAGCAGCTCTTTAGACAGGGGGGACGAGCAGTACTTC. It translates to CASSSLDRGDEQYF.

The chain carries TRBV18 and TRBJ1-1; 9 bases align to TRBD1. Looked up from germline, CDR1 is KGHSH and CDR2 is LQKENI. The CDR3 consists of 16 residues. Unmatched junction bases numbered 6, after V lost 0 bases and J lost 4 bases. CDR3: CASSPPTGGIRTEAFF. Written as DNA, the CDR3 is TGTGCCAGCTCACCACCGACAGGGGGGATACGCACTGAAGCTTTCTTT.

The chain is built from TRBV27 and TRBJ2-7; a possible D gene is TRBD1 (5 bases). The CDR3 runs to 13 residues. V shed 5 bases and J shed 2 bases, with 10 bases lying between them. Germline V gene lookup returns CDR1 MNHEY and CDR2 SMNVEV (reference sequence). The CDR3 spells CASSHGQTYEQYF. As DNA, the CDR3 is TGTGCCAGCAGTCACGGACAAACCTACGAGCAGTACTTC.

The V and J genes are TRBV15 and TRBJ1-6; D may be TRBD1 (5 bases). The CDR3 contains 14 residues. Germline CDR1 reads LNHNV; CDR2 reads YYDKDF (reference sequence). The ends were cut back, 2 bases at V and 7 bases at J, with 9 bases in the middle. CDR3 residues: CATSRQGGNSPLHF. In DNA, the CDR3 is TGTGCCACCAGCAGACAGGGAGGGAATTCACCCCTCCACTTT.

This chain joins TRBV4-2 and TRBJ2-7; D is undetermined. CDR1 LGHNA and CDR2 YNFKEQ come from the germline V gene. There are 14 residues in the CDR3. Between the trimmed V and J ends, which lost 0 bases and 4 bases, there was a span of 10 bases. This CDR3 reads CASSQDGPSYEQYF. The CDR3 nucleotides read TGTGCCAGCAGCCAAGATGGGCCGTCTTACGAGCAGTACTTC.

The J gene is TRBJ2-7, the V gene TRBV11-2; 9 nucleotides line up with TRBD2. CDR1 is SGHAT and CDR2 is FQNNGV in the germline V gene. The CDR3 runs 19 residues. Losses at the gene ends were 3 bases for V and 5 bases for J; bases not matched to a gene: 20. The CDR3 spells CASSFKLGGGAQKENEQYF. The CDR3 region has the DNA TGTGCCAGCAGCTTTAAGCTGGGCGGGGGGGCGCAAAAAGAGAACGAGCAGTACTTC. The full variable domain, its missing parts supplied by reference TRBV11-2 and TRBJ2-7, is EAGVAQSPRYKIIEKRQSVAFWCNPISGHATLYWYQQILGQGPKLLIQFQNNGVVDDSQLPKDRFSAERLKGVDSTLKIQPAKLEDSAVYLCASSFKLGGGAQKENEQYFGPGTRLTVT.

This clone was detected a few times. V and J are TRBV7-9 and TRBJ2-1; D might be TRBD2 (5 bases). Trimming took off 8 bases at V and 5 bases at J, with 7 bases between the two ends. The CDR3 is made up of 11 amino acids. Per germline, CDR1 SEHNR and CDR2 FQNEAQ (reference sequence). The CDR3 bases are TGTGCCAGCGGGAGACACAATGAGCAGTTCTTC. The encoded protein is CASGRHNEQFF. Looking up the rest from reference TRBV7-9 and TRBJ2-1 gives the full variable domain: DTGVSQNPRHKITKRGQNVTFRCDPISEHNRLYWYRQTLGQGPEFLTYFQNEAQLEKSRLLSDRFSAERPKGSFSTLEIQRTEQGDSAMYLCASGRHNEQFFGPGTRLTVL.

The rearrangement uses TRBV5-1 and TRBJ2-5; no clear D. The V gene's germline CDR1 is SGHRS and CDR2 YFSETQ. CDR3 length: 14 residues. Trimming shortened V by 1 base and J by 4 bases, and 11 bases separated the two germline ends. This chain's CDR3 is CASSLPDSGETQYF. In DNA, the CDR3 is TGCGCCAGCAGCTTGCCCGACTCGGGAGAGACCCAGTACTTC.

The genes are TRBV27 and TRBJ2-3; the match to TRBD2 covers 8 bases. The germline gives CDR1 MNHEY, CDR2 SMNVEV (reference sequence). Trimming at V came to 0 bases and at J to 6 bases, leaving 5 bases not matched to a gene. This CDR3 contains 15 residues. The CDR3 sequence is CASSLSGRGEDTQYF. The CDR3, as DNA: TGTGCCAGCAGTTTATCTGGGCGGGGGGAGGATACGCAGTATTTT.

With respect to this clone: This specimen includes other DNA sequences encoding the same CDR3. The chain recombines TRBV6-5 with TRBJ1-2; tentatively, D is TRBD1 (5 bases). Germline V gene data show CDR1 as MNHEY and CDR2 as SVGAGI. Trimming cost V 0 bases and J 4 bases, with 12 bases left between them. The CDR3 totals 15 residues. The CDR3 region is CASSYSGRGTYGYTF. The DNA for the CDR3 is TGTGCCAGCAGTTACTCGGGGAGGGGCACCTATGGCTACACCTTC.

This chain uses TRBV7-9 with TRBJ2-3, with 7 positions matching TRBD2. The J segment lost 1 base and the V segment lost 2 bases, leaving 3 bases of the junction unmatched. The CDR3 loop spans 15 amino acids. Germline CDR1 and CDR2: SEHNR and FQNEAQ (reference sequence). CDR3 in DNA: TGTGCCAGCAGCTTATCGGGACTACGCACAGATACGCAGTATTTT. This encodes CASSLSGLRTDTQYF. Drawing the rest from reference TRBV7-9 and TRBJ2-3, the complete variable domain is DTGVSQNPRHKITKRGQNVTFRCDPISEHNRLYWYRQTLGQGPEFLTYFQNEAQLEKSRLLSDRFSAERPKGSFSTLEIQRTEQGDSAMYLCASSLSGLRTDTQYFGPGTRLTVL.

This chain connects TRBV7-2 to TRBJ2-5; TRBD1 agrees at 12 bases. This CDR3 is 16 amino acids long. Germline CDR1 is SGHTA and CDR2 is FQGNSA. Unmatched junction bases numbered 9, after V lost 5 bases and J lost 5 bases. CDR3 DNA sequence: TGTGCCAGCAGCCCGCTCCGGGACAGGGGGCACGAGACCCAGTACTTC. As protein: CASSPLRDRGHETQYF.

Here the CDR3 reads CASTLGLYEQYF. The CDR3 nucleotides are TGTGCCAGCACCCTCGGACTTTACGAGCAGTACTTC. The V and J genes are TRBV6-1 and TRBJ2-7, with D possibly TRBD2 on 5 matching bases. Germline lookup yields CDR1 MNHNS and CDR2 SASEGT. This CDR3 has 12 residues. V lost 7 bases to trimming and J lost 4 bases, with 11 bases between them.

The chain recombines TRBV7-9 with TRBJ1-6, with a possible D match to TRBD1 (5 bases). Trimming pared 2 bases from V and 5 bases from J, leaving 13 bases between. This CDR3 comprises 16 residues. Germline V CDR1 and CDR2: SEHNR, FQNEAQ (reference sequence). CDR3 amino acids: CASSLSWGVNNSPLHF. The CDR3, as DNA: TGTGCCAGCAGCTTATCCTGGGGGGTCAATAATTCACCCCTCCACTTT.

For the CDR3, the DNA is TGTGCCAGCAGCTTAGTCCCCGACAGGGGGGGCGAGCAGTACTTC. The encoded protein is CASSLVPDRGGEQYF. The genes are TRBV7-9 and TRBJ2-7; 9 nucleotides match TRBD1. The CDR3 has 15 residues. J gave up 6 bases and V 1 base, and 7 bases lay outside the gene matches. Germline CDR1 reads SEHNR; CDR2 reads FQNEAQ (reference sequence). The whole variable domain, remainder taken from reference TRBV7-9 and TRBJ2-7, is DTGVSQNPRHKITKRGQNVTFRCDPISEHNRLYWYRQTLGQGPEFLTYFQNEAQLEKSRLLSDRFSAERPKGSFSTLEIQRTEQGDSAMYLCASSLVPDRGGEQYFGPGTRLTVT.

This clone appeared a few times. The junction differs from germline at one of its ends, possibly a read error. This rearrangement joins TRBV5-1 to TRBJ1-2; TRBD1 is a possible D gene (6 bases). The CDR3 has 15 residues. CDR1 and CDR2 (germline): SGHRS, YFSETQ. Here the CDR3 reads CASSSSGGGDYGYTF. In nucleotides, the CDR3 is TGTGCCAGCAGCTCCTCTGGAGGGGGGGACTATGGCTACACCTTC.

J is TRBJ1-1 and V is TRBV6-5; 9 positions match TRBD1. The CDR3 has 15 amino acids. Trimming cost V 5 bases and J 8 bases; bases outside gene matches: 12. The V gene's germline CDR1 is MNHEY and CDR2 SVGAGI. The CDR3 DNA follows: TGTGCCAGCAGTCCGAGTCGGACAGGGGTTGAGGAAGCTTTCTTT. Its protein product is CASSPSRTGVEEAFF.

The chain joins TRBV5-5 to TRBJ2-7; 10 bases match TRBD2. This CDR3 region has 16 residues. V lost 0 bases, J lost 4 bases, and 7 bases stayed unmatched. Germline V CDR1 and CDR2: SGHKS, YYEKEE (reference sequence). The CDR3 nucleotides read TGTGCCAGCAGCTTGGGGCTAGCGGGGGACTCATACGAGCAGTACTTC. It translates to CASSLGLAGDSYEQYF. The entire variable domain, with the rest obtained from reference TRBV5-5 and TRBJ2-7, is as follows: DAGVTQSPTHLIKTRGQQVTLRCSPISGHKSVSWYQQVLGQGPQFIFQYYEKEERGRGNFPDRFSARQFPNYSSELNVNALLLGDSALYLCASSLGLAGDSYEQYFGPGTRLTVT.